These 3 T cell receptor beta chains share one sample of origin, sequenced in a study of a mutant IDH1 vaccine in newly diagnosed glioma. Profiling relied on immunoSEQ multiplex PCR, and the TCRdb table lists in-frame clones only, not all of them. The profile shows about 38,000 clones, just under 80% of them singletons. Time point: baseline, week 1 (first vaccination visit). Regarding treatment: pre-vaccination baseline after standard-of-care therapy. The sample was PBMCs, taken from a glioma patient treated with radiotherapy, temozolomide or both. These receptors originate from a man aged 35-49 years with glioma. Some clones in this sample may be carry-over from other donors' samples.

The table lists this clone with a few counts. This sequence joins TRBV7-9 and TRBJ1-1; D remains ambiguous. Germline V CDR1 and CDR2: SEHNR, FQNEAQ (reference sequence). The CDR3 sequence is 14 residues long. The germline V and J ends were trimmed by 1 base and 1 base, with 7 bases remaining between them. The CDR3 loop is CASSLVWSNTEAFF. CDR3 in DNA: TGTGCCAGCAGCTTAGTCTGGTCGAACACTGAAGCTTTCTTT.

The V and J genes are TRBV7-2 and TRBJ1-3, with TRBD1 matching 7 bases. The CDR3 consists of 15 residues. Trimming at V came to 2 bases and at J to 0 bases, leaving 1 base not matched to a gene. CDR1 is SGHTA, CDR2 FQGNSA, per germline. CDR3 in DNA: TGTGCCAGCAGCTTATCAGGGGGCTCTGGAAACACCATATATTTT. Amino acids: CASSLSGGSGNTIYF.

The CDR3 region is CASSQDGTLEAFF. CDR3 coding DNA: TGCGCCAGCAGCCAAGACGGGACTCTCGAAGCTTTCTTT. The rearrangement uses TRBV4-3 and TRBJ1-1; D is possibly TRBD1 (5 bases). This CDR3 region has 13 residues. Germline CDR1 and CDR2: LGHNA and YSLEER. V lost 0 bases and J 8 bases, leaving 10 bases between the germline ends.